A single sample gave rise to the 2 T cell receptor beta chains below, sequenced in a study of T cell responses to AZD1222 COVID-19 vaccine. Profiling relied on immunoSEQ multiplex PCR, and the TCRdb table lists in-frame clones only, not all of them. This sample has 150,000 or so clones; 90% occur once, and the top ten carry about 1.6%. Sequencing used peripheral blood, obtained on day 0 of AZD1222 vaccination. The receptors were sampled from an adult in good health.

This sequence joins TRBV7-9 and TRBJ2-7; D could derive from TRBD1 or TRBD2 (5 bases each). Germline V CDR1 and CDR2: SEHNR, FQNEAQ (reference sequence). Trimming left V 3 bases short and J 4 bases short, with 13 bases between. The CDR3 covers 14 residues. This CDR3 is CASSLGTSSYEQYF. The CDR3 DNA reads TGTGCCAGCAGCTTGGGGACGTCGTCGTACGAGCAGTACTTC. The entire variable domain, with the rest obtained from reference TRBV7-9 and TRBJ2-7, is as follows: DTGVSQNPRHKITKRGQNVTFRCDPISEHNRLYWYRQTLGQGPEFLTYFQNEAQLEKSRLLSDRFSAERPKGSFSTLEIQRTEQGDSAMYLCASSLGTSSYEQYFGPGTRLTVT.

The chain has TRBV6-5 and TRBJ1-1; TRBD1 aligns across 7 bases. CDR3 length: 14 residues. Losses at the gene ends were 6 bases for V and 4 bases for J; bases not matched to a gene: 8. Germline V gene lookup returns CDR1 MNHEY and CDR2 SVGAGI. The CDR3 loop is CASRLTGVSTEAFF. The CDR3 DNA sequence: TGTGCCAGCAGGCTAACAGGGGTGTCCACTGAAGCTTTCTTT.